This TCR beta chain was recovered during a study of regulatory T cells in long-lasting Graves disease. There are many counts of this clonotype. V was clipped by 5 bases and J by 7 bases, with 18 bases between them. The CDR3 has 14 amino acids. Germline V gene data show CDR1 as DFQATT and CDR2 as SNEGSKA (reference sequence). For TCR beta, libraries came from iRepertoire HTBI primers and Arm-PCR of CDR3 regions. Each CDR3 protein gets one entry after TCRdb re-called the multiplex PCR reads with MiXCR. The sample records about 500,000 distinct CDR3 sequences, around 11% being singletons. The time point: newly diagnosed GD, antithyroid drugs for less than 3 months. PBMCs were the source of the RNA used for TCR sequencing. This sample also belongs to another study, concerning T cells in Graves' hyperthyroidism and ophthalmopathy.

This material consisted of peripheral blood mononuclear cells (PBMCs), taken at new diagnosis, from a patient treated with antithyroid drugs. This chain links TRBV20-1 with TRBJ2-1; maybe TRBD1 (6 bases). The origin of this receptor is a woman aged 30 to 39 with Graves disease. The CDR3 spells CSAPPLGQLNEQFF. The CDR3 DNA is TGCAGTGCTCCCCCTCTAGGACAGCTTAATGAGCAGTTCTTC.